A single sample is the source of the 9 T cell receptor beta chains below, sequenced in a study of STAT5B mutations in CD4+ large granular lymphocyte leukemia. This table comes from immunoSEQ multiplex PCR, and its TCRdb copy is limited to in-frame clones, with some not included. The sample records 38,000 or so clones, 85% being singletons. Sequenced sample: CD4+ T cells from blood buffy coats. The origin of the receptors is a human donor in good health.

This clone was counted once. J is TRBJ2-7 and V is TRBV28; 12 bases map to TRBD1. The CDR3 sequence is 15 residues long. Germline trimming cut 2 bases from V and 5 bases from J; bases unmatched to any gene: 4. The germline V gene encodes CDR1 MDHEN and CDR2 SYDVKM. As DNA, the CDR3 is TGTGCCAGCAGTTTAGGGGGACAGGGGGCCAACGAGCAGTACTTC. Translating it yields CASSLGGQGANEQYF.

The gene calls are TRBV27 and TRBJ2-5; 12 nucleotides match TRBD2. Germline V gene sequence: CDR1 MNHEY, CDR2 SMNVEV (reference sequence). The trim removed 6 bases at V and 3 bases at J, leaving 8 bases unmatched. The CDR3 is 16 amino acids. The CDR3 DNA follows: TGTGCCAGCAGCCCGAGACTAGCGGGGGCGAAAGAGACCCAGTACTTC. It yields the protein CASSPRLAGAKETQYF.

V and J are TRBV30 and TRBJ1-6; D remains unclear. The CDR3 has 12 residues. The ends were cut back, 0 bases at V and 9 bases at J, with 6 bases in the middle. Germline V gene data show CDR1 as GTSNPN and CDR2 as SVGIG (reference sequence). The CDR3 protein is CAWSVHSSPLHF. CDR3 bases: TGTGCCTGGAGTGTACATAGTTCACCCCTCCACTTT.

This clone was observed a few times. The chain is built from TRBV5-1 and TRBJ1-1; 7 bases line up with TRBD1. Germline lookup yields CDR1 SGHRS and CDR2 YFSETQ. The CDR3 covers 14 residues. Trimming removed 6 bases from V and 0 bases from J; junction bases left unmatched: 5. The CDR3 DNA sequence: TGCGCCAGCACACTCGGGACAGTGAACACTGAAGCTTTCTTT. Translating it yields CASTLGTVNTEAFF.

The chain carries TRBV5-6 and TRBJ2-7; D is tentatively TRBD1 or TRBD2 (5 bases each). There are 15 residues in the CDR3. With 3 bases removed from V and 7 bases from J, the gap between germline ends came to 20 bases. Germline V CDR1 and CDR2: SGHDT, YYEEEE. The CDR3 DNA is TGTGCCAGCAGCTCTTACCGAAGGGGTGGCGGGGAGCAGTACTTC. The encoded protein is CASSSYRRGGGEQYF.

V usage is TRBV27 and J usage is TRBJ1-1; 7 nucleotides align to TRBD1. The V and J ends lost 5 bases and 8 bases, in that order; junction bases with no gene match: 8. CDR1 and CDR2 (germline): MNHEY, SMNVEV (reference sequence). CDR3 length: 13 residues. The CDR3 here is CASSTRQGREAFF. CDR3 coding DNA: TGTGCCAGCAGTACGAGACAGGGCAGGGAAGCTTTCTTT.

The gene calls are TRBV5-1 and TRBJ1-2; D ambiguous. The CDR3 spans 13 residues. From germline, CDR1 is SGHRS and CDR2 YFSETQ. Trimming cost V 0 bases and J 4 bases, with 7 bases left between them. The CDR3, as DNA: TGCGCCAGCAGCTTGGAGACAAGCTATGGCTACACCTTC. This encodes CASSLETSYGYTF.

The CDR3 spells CASSMRGGTGELFF. The CDR3 nucleotides read TGTGCCAGTAGTATGAGGGGGGGCACCGGGGAGCTGTTTTTT. This chain connects TRBV19 to TRBJ2-2; tentative D call: TRBD2 (7 bases). Germline V gene data show CDR1 as LNHDA and CDR2 as SQIVND (reference sequence). The V end lost 3 bases, the J end lost 4 bases, and 9 bases lay between the germline ends. The CDR3 spans 14 residues.

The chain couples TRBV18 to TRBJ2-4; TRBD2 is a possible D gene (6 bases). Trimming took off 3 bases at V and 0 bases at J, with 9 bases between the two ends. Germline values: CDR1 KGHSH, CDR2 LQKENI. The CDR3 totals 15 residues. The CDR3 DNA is TGTGCCAGCTCACCGCCGGGACTAGCCAAAAACATTCAGTACTTC. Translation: CASSPPGLAKNIQYF.